This passage covers 3 T cell receptor beta chains from one sample sequenced in a study of blood T cell repertoires in COVID-19. The repertoire was sequenced with immunoSEQ multiplex PCR; TCRdb's copy has only in-frame clones and lacks some. The profile shows roughly 70,000 clones, about nine tenths of them singletons. Sequenced sample: peripheral blood. The source is a woman between 65 and 79 years old with acute or convalescent COVID-19.

J is TRBJ1-4 and V is TRBV6-5; D remains unclear. Trimming pared 0 bases from V and 8 bases from J, leaving 13 bases between. This CDR3 contains 15 residues. Per germline, CDR1 MNHEY and CDR2 SVGAGI. The CDR3, as DNA: TGTGCCAGCAGTTACTCTTTGGTTTCTCGGGAAAAACTGTTTTTT. Its translation is CASSYSLVSREKLFF.

This sequence joins TRBV5-8 and TRBJ2-5, with TRBD1 as a possible D gene (6 bases). This CDR3 has 13 amino acids. Germline CDR1 is SGHTS and CDR2 is YDEGEE. V lost 0 bases to trimming and J lost 5 bases, with 8 bases between them. Here the CDR3 reads CASSLAGVETQYF. The DNA for the CDR3 is TGTGCCAGCAGCTTGGCAGGGGTGGAGACCCAGTACTTC.

This clone was observed once. The rearrangement links TRBV15 to TRBJ1-2, with D possibly TRBD1 on 5 matching bases. Trimming took off 5 bases at V and 8 bases at J, with 21 bases between the two ends. Germline CDR1 LNHNV, CDR2 YYDKDF (reference sequence). This CDR3 has 15 amino acids. CDR3 sequence: CATSSRLKGMGGYTF. CDR3 sequence (DNA): TGTGCCACCAGCTCACGATTGAAGGGGATGGGGGGCTACACCTTC.